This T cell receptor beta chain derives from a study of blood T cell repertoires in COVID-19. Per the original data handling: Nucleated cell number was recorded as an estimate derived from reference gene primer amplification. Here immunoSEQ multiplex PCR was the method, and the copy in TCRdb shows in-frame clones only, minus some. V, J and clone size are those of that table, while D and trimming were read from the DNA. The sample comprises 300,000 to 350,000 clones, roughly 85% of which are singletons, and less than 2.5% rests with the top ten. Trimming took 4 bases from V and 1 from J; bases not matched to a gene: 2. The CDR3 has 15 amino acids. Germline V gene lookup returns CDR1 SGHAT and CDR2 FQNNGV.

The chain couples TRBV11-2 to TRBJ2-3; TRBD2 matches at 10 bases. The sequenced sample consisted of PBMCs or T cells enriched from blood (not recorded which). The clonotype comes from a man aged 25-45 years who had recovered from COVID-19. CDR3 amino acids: CASSSGTSGTDTQYF. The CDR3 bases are TGTGCCAGCAGCTCCGGGACTAGCGGCACAGATACGCAGTATTTT.